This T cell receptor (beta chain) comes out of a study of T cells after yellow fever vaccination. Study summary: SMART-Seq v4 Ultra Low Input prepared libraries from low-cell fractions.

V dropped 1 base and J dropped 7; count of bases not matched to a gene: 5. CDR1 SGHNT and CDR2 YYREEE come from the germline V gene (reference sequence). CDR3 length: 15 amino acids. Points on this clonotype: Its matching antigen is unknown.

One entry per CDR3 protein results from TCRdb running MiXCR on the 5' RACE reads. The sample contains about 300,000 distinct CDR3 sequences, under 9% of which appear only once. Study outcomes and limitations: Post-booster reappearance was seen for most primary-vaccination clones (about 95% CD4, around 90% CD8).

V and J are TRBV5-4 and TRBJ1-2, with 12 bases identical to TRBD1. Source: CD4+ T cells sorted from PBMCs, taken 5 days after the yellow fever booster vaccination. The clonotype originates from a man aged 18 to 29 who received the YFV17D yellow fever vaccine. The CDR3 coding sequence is TGTGCCAGCAGCTTGTTAGGGACAGGGGGCGGTGGCTACACCTTC. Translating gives CASSLLGTGGGGYTF.